This TCR beta chain appears in the sequencing data of a study of beta chain features in type 1 diabetes. This clone was observed a few times. Antigen: not known. General study results and limits: Whether HLA type influences TCRB rearrangement remained unresolved here.

Via CD45RO/CCR7/CD25/CD127/CD95/CD27, cells of the CD4+ naive, central memory, regulatory and stem cell-like memory subsets were sorted. Purities in excess of 95% were seen in all sorted populations. This CDR3 has 15 amino acids. CDR1 and CDR2 (germline): SGHTA, FQGTGA. Deletions cut 5 bases from V and 3 bases from J, with 15 bases between. All of the isolated RNA was reverse transcribed, so expressed TCRB transcripts were sequenced. Each sample of naive, central memory or regulatory T cells had, on average, approximately 3.5 million reads. Measured with immunoSEQ multiplex PCR; TCRdb has only the in-frame clones, and not every one. The sample includes around 450,000 clones, 9.5% to 12% of them seen just once.

This chain joins TRBV7-3 and TRBJ2-3; D possibly corresponds to TRBD2 (6 bases). The sample comprised naive CD4+ T cells from blood. This TCR derives from a woman aged 18-29 years in good health. Here the CDR3 reads CASSQRPGGTDTQYF. CDR3 nucleotides: TGTGCCAGCAGCCAAAGACCTGGAGGGACAGATACGCAGTATTTT.